This record covers a single T cell receptor (beta chain). Its antigen remains unknown. Sorts that each held 300,000 or so cells were run in triplicate for every CD8+ T cell subset. UMI-labeled 5' RACE yielded the TRB cDNA libraries. TCRdb re-called the 5' RACE reads; every CDR3 protein appears as one record, without DNA. This sample's table reports 65,000 to 90,000 distinct CDR3 sequences. This sample was included in a study of CXCR3-negative and CXCR3-positive naive CD8 T cells. Study at large: Across all libraries, TRB reads numbered approximately 150 million, with about 1.5 +/- 0.3 million in each library.

Findings of the study overall: Both of the naive subsets showed about the same high diversity, but memory CD8+ cells had much less. More hydrophobic TRB CDR3s occurred in CXCR3-positive than in CXCR3-negative naive cells. The TRBV-TRBJ usage of naive CXCR3-negative and CXCR3-positive cells was similar, but that of memory cells differed.

This clonotype originated in a human donor in good health. Some clones in this sample may be carry-over from other donors' samples. The sample comprised naive CXCR3+ CD8+ T cells from blood. Subset specified: CD45RO-CCR7+CD27+CD95- naive CD8+ T cells expressing CXCR3 (TNR3+).

The CDR3 loop reads CASSLLGGPGRELFF. The chain combines TRBV7-9 with TRBJ2-2; the TCRdb D gene call, TRBD2, has no DNA to confirm it. Per the germline V gene, CDR1 is SEHNR and CDR2 is FQNEAQ (reference sequence). The CDR3 is 15 residues long.